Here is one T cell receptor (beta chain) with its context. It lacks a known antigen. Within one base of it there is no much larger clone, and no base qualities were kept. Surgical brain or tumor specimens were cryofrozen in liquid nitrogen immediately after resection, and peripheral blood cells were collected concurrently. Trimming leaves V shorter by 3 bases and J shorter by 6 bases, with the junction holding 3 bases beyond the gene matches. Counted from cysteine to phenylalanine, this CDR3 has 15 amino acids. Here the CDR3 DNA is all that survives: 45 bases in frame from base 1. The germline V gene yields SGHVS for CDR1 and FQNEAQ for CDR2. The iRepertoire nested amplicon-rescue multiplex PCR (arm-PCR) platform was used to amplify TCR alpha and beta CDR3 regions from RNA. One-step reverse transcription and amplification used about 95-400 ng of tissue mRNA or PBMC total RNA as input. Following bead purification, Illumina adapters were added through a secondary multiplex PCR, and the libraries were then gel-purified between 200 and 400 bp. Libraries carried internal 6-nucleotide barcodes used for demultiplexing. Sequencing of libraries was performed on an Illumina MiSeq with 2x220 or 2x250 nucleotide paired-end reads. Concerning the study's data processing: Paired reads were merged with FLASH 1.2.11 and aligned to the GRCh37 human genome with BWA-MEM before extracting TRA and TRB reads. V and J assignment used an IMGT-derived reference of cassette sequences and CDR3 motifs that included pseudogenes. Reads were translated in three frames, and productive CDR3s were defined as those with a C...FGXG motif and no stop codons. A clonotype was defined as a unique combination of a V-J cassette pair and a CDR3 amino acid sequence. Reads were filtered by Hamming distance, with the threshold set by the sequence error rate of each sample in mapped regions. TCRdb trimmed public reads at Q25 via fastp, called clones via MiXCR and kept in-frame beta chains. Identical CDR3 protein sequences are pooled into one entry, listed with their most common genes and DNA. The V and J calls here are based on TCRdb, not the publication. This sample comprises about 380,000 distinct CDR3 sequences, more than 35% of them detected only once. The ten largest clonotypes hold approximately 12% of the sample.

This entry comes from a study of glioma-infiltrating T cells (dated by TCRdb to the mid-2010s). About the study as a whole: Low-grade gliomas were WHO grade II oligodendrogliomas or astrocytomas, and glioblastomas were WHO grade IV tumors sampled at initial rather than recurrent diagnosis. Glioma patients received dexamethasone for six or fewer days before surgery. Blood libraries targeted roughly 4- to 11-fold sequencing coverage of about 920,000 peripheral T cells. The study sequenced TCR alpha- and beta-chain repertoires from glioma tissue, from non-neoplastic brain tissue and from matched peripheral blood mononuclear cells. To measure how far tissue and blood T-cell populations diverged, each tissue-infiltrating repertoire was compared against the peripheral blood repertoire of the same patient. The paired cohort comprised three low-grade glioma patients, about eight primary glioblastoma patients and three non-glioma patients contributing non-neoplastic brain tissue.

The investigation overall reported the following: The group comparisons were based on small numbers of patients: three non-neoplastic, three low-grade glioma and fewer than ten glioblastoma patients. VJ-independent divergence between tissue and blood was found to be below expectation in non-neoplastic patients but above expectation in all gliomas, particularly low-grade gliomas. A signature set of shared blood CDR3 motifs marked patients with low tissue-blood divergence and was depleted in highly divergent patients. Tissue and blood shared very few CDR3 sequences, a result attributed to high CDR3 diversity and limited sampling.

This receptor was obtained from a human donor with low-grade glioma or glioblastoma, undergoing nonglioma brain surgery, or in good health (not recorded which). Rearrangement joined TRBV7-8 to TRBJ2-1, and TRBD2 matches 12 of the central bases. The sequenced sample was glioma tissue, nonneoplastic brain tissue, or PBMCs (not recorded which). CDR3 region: CASSLGLAGLNEQFF. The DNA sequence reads TGTGCCAGCAGCTTGGGACTAGCGGGCCTCAATGAGCAGTTCTTC.